The 11 T cell receptor beta chains below all came from one sample that was sequenced in a study of shared clonotypes between healthy human individuals. The naive CD8 population came from CD45RO-negative cells selected for CCR7, without terminally differentiated effector memory CD45RA+ cells. Some clones are missing from TCRdb's copy, which holds only in-frame ones; the method was immunoSEQ multiplex PCR. The table includes nearly 2 million clones, about 95% detected once. What was sequenced was naive CD8+ T cells sorted from blood. These receptors came from a young man in good health.

This clone showed up just once. The chain recombines TRBV15 with TRBJ1-2, with D perhaps TRBD1 (5 bases). Germline CDR1 and CDR2: LNHNV and YYDKDF (reference sequence). V gave up 0 bases and J gave up 4 bases, with 9 bases separating them. The CDR3 runs to 14 residues. This CDR3 is CATSREGQAYGYTF. Here the CDR3 DNA reads TGTGCCACCAGCAGAGAGGGGCAGGCCTATGGCTACACCTTC.

The genes are TRBV7-2 and TRBJ2-7, with 9 nucleotides matching TRBD1. This CDR3 has 17 residues. With 1 base clipped from V and 3 bases from J, the junction kept 10 bases outside the gene matches. Looked up from germline, CDR1 is SGHTA and CDR2 is FQGNSA. CDR3 in amino acids: CASSLVSGTGFIYEQYF. The CDR3 bases are TGTGCCAGCAGCTTAGTTTCCGGGACAGGGTTCATCTACGAGCAGTACTTC.

About this clone itself: This specimen includes other DNA sequences encoding the same CDR3. The chain recombines TRBV5-8 with TRBJ2-7; D is unclear. Trimming took 4 bases from V and 3 from J, leaving 11 bases between them. The CDR3 is 13 residues long. Germline assignment: CDR1 SGHTS and CDR2 YDEGEE. CDR3 nucleotides: TGTGCCAGCAGCCTCGGACCAGGCTACGAGCAGTACTTC. This encodes CASSLGPGYEQYF.

The V and J genes are TRBV6-5 and TRBJ2-3, with unresolved D. Trimming removed 0 bases from V and 6 bases from J, with 13 bases in between. The germline CDR1 and CDR2 sequences are MNHEY and SVGAGI. This CDR3 is 15 amino acids long. CDR3 residues: CASSYSGQPGDTQYF. As DNA, the CDR3 is TGTGCCAGCAGTTACTCGGGTCAACCTGGGGATACGCAGTATTTT.

In the case of this clone: Other DNA variants within this sample encode the same CDR3. This rearrangement joins TRBV27 to TRBJ1-3, with D possibly being TRBD1 (5 bases). Trimming shortened V by 0 bases and J by 4 bases, and 7 bases separated the two germline ends. Germline V gene sequence: CDR1 MNHEY, CDR2 SMNVEV (reference sequence). The length of the CDR3 is 14 residues. The CDR3 loop reads CASSLSGTGNTIYF. The CDR3 DNA reads TGTGCCAGCAGTTTATCGGGGACCGGAAACACCATATATTTT.

The rearrangement links TRBV10-2 to TRBJ2-1; 10 bases agree with TRBD2. The CDR3 runs to 16 residues. Germline V gives CDR1 WSHSY, CDR2 SAAADI. Unmatched junction bases numbered 9, after V lost 8 bases and J lost 2 bases. CDR3 coding DNA: TGCGCCAGCTTTTCAGCGGGGGGGTTTACCTACAATGAGCAGTTCTTC. It yields the protein CASFSAGGFTYNEQFF.

The chain joins TRBV19 to TRBJ1-1; D is ambiguous. CDR1 and CDR2 (germline): LNHDA, SQIVND (reference sequence). V was trimmed by 0 bases and J by 7 bases, leaving 9 bases between them. The CDR3 totals 13 residues. CDR3 amino acids: CASSIDHESEAFF. In nucleotides, the CDR3 is TGTGCCAGTAGTATAGATCACGAGAGTGAAGCTTTCTTT.

The gene calls are TRBV13 and TRBJ2-3; TRBD1 aligns across 7 bases. The CDR3 consists of 15 residues. Germline V gives CDR1 PRHDT, CDR2 FYEKMQ (reference sequence). V was clipped by 5 bases and J by 0 bases; unmatched bases: 5. The CDR3 region is CASSRDSLSTDTQYF. Written as DNA, the CDR3 is TGTGCCAGCAGCCGGGACAGTCTTAGCACAGATACGCAGTATTTT. The full variable domain, completed using reference TRBV13 and TRBJ2-3, is AAGVIQSPRHLIKEKRETATLKCYPIPRHDTVYWYQQGPGQDPQFLISFYEKMQSDKGSIPDRFSAQQFSDYHSELNMSSLELGDSALYFCASSRDSLSTDTQYFGPGTRLTVL.

The V call is TRBV7-9, the J call TRBJ1-6; D ambiguous. The V gene's germline CDR1 is SEHNR and CDR2 FQNEAQ (reference sequence). The CDR3 extends over 12 amino acids. V was cut by 2 bases and J by 13 bases, with 9 bases left in between. As DNA, the CDR3 is TGTGCCAGCAGCTTATCTGGAATTCCCCTCCACTTT. Translated: CASSLSGIPLHF.

The rearrangement joins TRBV9 to TRBJ2-5; the D gene is possibly TRBD1 (5 bases). Per germline, CDR1 SGDLS and CDR2 YYNGEE. The CDR3 runs to 13 residues. The ends were cut back, 7 bases at V and 6 bases at J, with 16 bases in the middle. The CDR3 DNA reads as TGTGCCAGCCAGGGTCTTCAGGGAAAGACCCAGTACTTC. Amino acids: CASQGLQGKTQYF.

The genes are TRBV28 and TRBJ2-7, with 7 nucleotides matching TRBD1. Germline V gene data show CDR1 as MDHEN and CDR2 as SYDVKM. The junction had 12 bases not matched to a gene; V was cut back by 6 bases and J by 4 bases. The CDR3 is made up of 15 amino acids. CDR3 sequence (DNA): TGTGCCAGCAGCGCCGGGACAGAGGGGTGGTACGAGCAGTACTTC. Amino acid sequence: CASSAGTEGWYEQYF.